The entry below gives a single TCR beta chain sequence along with its context. Its antigen is undetermined. These data are taken from a study of OX40 agonist ivuxolimab in advanced cancers. Study overall: Cohort: 65% to 90% men, mean age about 60, aged about 23 to 79.

Generated by immunoSEQ multiplex PCR, the TCRdb table keeps only in-frame clones and is missing some. Of about 20,000 clones listed, over 80% are singletons. This CDR3 is 14 amino acids long. From germline, CDR1 is LNHDA and CDR2 SQIVND (reference sequence). Trimming pared 2 bases from V and 1 base from J, leaving 8 bases between. General observations from the study: There was clonal expansion of CD4+ and CD8+ blood T cells by week 6 at 0.1 to 3.0 mg/kg.

The TCR originated in an adult with an advanced solid tumor such as melanoma, head and neck, liver or kidney cancer. The material was CD4+ or CD8+ T cells sorted from blood, obtained in a trial of the OX40 agonist ivuxolimab. The V and J genes are TRBV19 and TRBJ2-5, with D possibly being TRBD1 (5 bases). CDR3 in DNA: TGTGCCAGTAGTATAAGTCAGGGCCAAGAGACCCAGTACTTC. Its translation: CASSISQGQETQYF.